This T cell receptor (beta chain) was profiled in a study of CD8 T cells in Susac syndrome. Germline V gene sequence: CDR1 SGHDN, CDR2 FVKESK. CDR3 size: 13 residues. The V end was cut by 2 bases, the J end by 5 bases, with 9 bases between. In this sample, this clonotype turned up a few times. The RNA input was about 0.5 to 1 ug, and it was reverse transcribed with random hexamers. Amplification of the TCR beta CDR3 was carried out by immunoSEQ multiplex PCR, which spanned a total of 54 Vbeta and 13 Jbeta segments. TCRdb fed the immunoSEQ multiplex PCR reads into MiXCR, producing one record per CDR3 protein. Here the sample spans about 430,000 distinct CDR3 sequences, approximately 85% being singletons.

This chain joins TRBV14 and TRBJ2-5, with D tentatively TRBD1 or TRBD2 (5 bases each). The specimen was CD8+ T cells from PBMCs. The clonotype comes from a human donor with multiple sclerosis. As DNA, the CDR3 is TGTGCCAGCAGCCAACTGGGACGGGAGACCCAGTACTTC. Translation gives CASSQLGRETQYF. Full variable domain (outside the CDR3, taken from reference TRBV14 and TRBJ2-5): EAGVTQFPSHSVIEKGQTVTLRCDPISGHDNLYWYRRVMGKEIKFLLHFVKESKQDESGMPNNRFLAERTGGTYSTLKVQPAELEDSGVYFCASSQLGRETQYFGPGTRLLVL.